The TCR beta chain under discussion was sequenced for a study of shared clonotypes between healthy human individuals. The overall study: Three plates were used per donor for CD4 naive, three for CD4 memory, two for CD8 naive and one for CD8 memory.

Study outcomes and limitations: The represented genetic and exposure-history diversity was limited by the small number of donors. Generation probability values for non-shared clonotypes were lower than those for clonotypes shared by all four donors.

As concerns this clone: Its target is not known.

TCRdb's table, derived via immunoSEQ multiplex PCR, lists solely in-frame clones and lacks some. The profile shows 1.5 million to 1.9 million clones, approximately 98% of them singletons. CDR1 and CDR2 from the germline V gene are SGDLS and YYNGEE. The V and J ends lost 3 bases and 1 base, in that order; junction bases with no gene match: 5. CDR3 length: 15 residues. This rearrangement joins TRBV9 to TRBJ2-7; 9 bases align to TRBD1. The sequencing sample was made of naive CD4+ T cells sorted from blood. The subset here: CD45RA+ positively selected. This clonotype was obtained from a young man in good health. CDR3 protein: CASSAGTGISYEQYF. In DNA form, the CDR3 reads TGTGCCAGCAGCGCAGGGACAGGGATATCCTACGAGCAGTACTTC.